This T cell receptor beta chain was retrieved from a study of T cell responses to AZD1222 COVID-19 vaccine. Study-wide findings and caveats: Mostly white British, mostly female donors; authors suggested clonal diversity may be underestimated. Sampled repertoires all dated from after the peak T cell response. Spike as a whole was targeted by vaccine-associated CD4 TCRs, dominant at 160-218 and 743-854.

Comment on this clone: Its antigen is not known.

Assay used: immunoSEQ multiplex PCR; TCRdb lists only in-frame clones, some missing. The sample shows under 150,000 clones, 85% to 95% of them seen only once. The sequence was obtained from an adult in good health. The specimen comprised peripheral blood, sampled on day 0 of AZD1222 vaccination.

CDR3 amino acids: CASRPTPSGNTIYF. CDR3 DNA: TGCGCCAGCAGACCTACCCCCTCCGGAAACACCATATATTTT. This chain uses TRBV5-1 with TRBJ1-3; no firm D call. The CDR3 loop spans 14 amino acids. The V gene's germline CDR1 is SGHRS and CDR2 YFSETQ. Trimming stripped 5 bases from V and 4 bases from J, with 13 bases between.